A selection of T cell receptor beta chains follows, all from one sample in a study of early T cells in non-severe SARS-CoV-2 infection. TCRdb reprocessed the 5' RACE reads via MiXCR and lists one record per CDR3 protein. The table has 70,000 to 85,000 distinct CDR3 sequences, 9% to 15% seen once. Sample: whole blood, taken at baseline. The receptors come from an adult who was a healthcare worker with PCR-confirmed SARS-CoV-2 infection or an uninfected control (not recorded which). The donor label of this sample is uncertain. Each CDR3 is given with its conserved first and last residue. The D gene is left open where the match is weak. Size is stated for part of the rows, as once, few or many counts, or as a class when the clone is expanded.

V: TRBV7-9; size: many; J: TRBJ2-5; D: NA; length: 15; DNA: TGTGCCAGCAGCTTAGCGGTGAATCACCAAGAGACCCAGTACTTC; CDR3: CASSLAVNHQETQYF
V: TRBV7-3; size: once; J: TRBJ2-2; D: NA; length: 15; DNA: TGTGCCAGCAGCTTAACGGGTAGCGAGTACGGCCAGCTGTTTTTT; CDR3: CASSLTGSEYGQLFF
V: TRBV7-8; size: many; J: TRBJ2-5; D: TRBD1; length: 13; DNA: TGTGCCAGCAGCATAGACAGGGACAAGACCCAGTACTTC; CDR3: CASSIDRDKTQYF
V: TRBV6-4; size: many; J: TRBJ2-7; D: NA; length: 16; DNA: TGTGCCAGCAGTGACTCATCCCGGTACAACTACTACGAGCAGTACTTC; CDR3: CASSDSSRYNYYEQYF
V: TRBV7-2; size: many; J: TRBJ2-3; D: NA; length: 13; DNA: TGTGCCAGCAGCTCCATCCGGGAAGATACGCAGTATTTT; CDR3: CASSSIREDTQYF
V: TRBV6-2/TRBV6-3; size: few; J: TRBJ2-7; D: TRBD2; length: 15; DNA: TGTGCCAGCAGACCGAGAGCGGGGGGCTCCTACGAGCAGTACTTC; CDR3: CASRPRAGGSYEQYF
V: TRBV4-1; size: many; J: TRBJ2-4; D: TRBD2; length: 17; DNA: TGCGCCAGCAGCCAAGTTGCTAGCGGGAGTTCCAAAAACATTCAGTACTTC; CDR3: CASSQVASGSSKNIQYF
V: TRBV18; size: NA; J: TRBJ1-6; D: TRBD1; length: 15; DNA: TGTGCCAGCTCAAAGCGACAGGGGCAGGGTTCACCCCTCCACTTT; CDR3: CASSKRQGQGSPLHF
V: TRBV7-9; size: many; J: TRBJ1-1; D: NA; length: 14; DNA: TGTGCCAGCAACCCGGGACAAGGACAGACTGAAGCTTTCTTT; CDR3: CASNPGQGQTEAFF
V: TRBV6-2/TRBV6-3; size: NA; J: TRBJ1-2; D: NA; length: 13; DNA: TGTGCCAGCAGTTCCCTAGAGGTTTACGGCTACACCTTC; CDR3: CASSSLEVYGYTF
V: TRBV2; size: NA; J: TRBJ2-4; D: NA; length: 12; DNA: TGTGCCAGCAGTGATAGAGAAAACATTCAGTACTTC; CDR3: CASSDRENIQYF
V: TRBV29-1; size: few; J: TRBJ2-5; D: NA; length: 15; DNA: TGCAGCGTTGAAGGGGGCAAGGGCGCGCAAGAGACCCAGTACTTC; CDR3: CSVEGGKGAQETQYF
V: TRBV24-1; size: few; J: TRBJ2-3; D: NA; length: 14; DNA: TGTGCCACCAGTGAAAGAAACCGGGGAGATACGCAGTATTTT; CDR3: CATSERNRGDTQYF
V: TRBV4-1; size: NA; J: TRBJ2-4; D: TRBD1; length: 18; DNA: TGCGCCAGCAGCCAGGAAGACAGGGTGGGAGCGTCCAAAAACATTCAGTACTTC; CDR3: CASSQEDRVGASKNIQYF
V: TRBV7-3; size: few; J: TRBJ1-1; D: TRBD1; length: 14; DNA: TGTGCCAGCAGCGCGACAGGGGTACTCACTGAAGCTTTCTTT; CDR3: CASSATGVLTEAFF
V: TRBV29-1; size: many; J: TRBJ2-7; D: TRBD2; length: 13; DNA: TGCAGCGTTAGCGGGAGGGCCCTCTACGAGCAGTACTTC; CDR3: CSVSGRALYEQYF
V: TRBV27; size: few; J: TRBJ2-7; D: TRBD2; length: 14; DNA: TGTGCCAGCAGTGGACTAGCGGGGGGTTCCGAGCAGTACTTC; CDR3: CASSGLAGGSEQYF
V: TRBV12-3/TRBV12-4; size: NA; J: TRBJ1-6; D: TRBD1; length: 14; DNA: TGTGCCAGCAGCCTACAGGGGGTTAATTCACCCCTCCACTTT; CDR3: CASSLQGVNSPLHF
V: TRBV12-3/TRBV12-4; size: many; J: TRBJ1-2; D: NA; length: 14; DNA: TGTGCCAGCAGTTTGGGGCAGTCTGGATATGGCTACACCTTC; CDR3: CASSLGQSGYGYTF
V: TRBV19; size: NA; J: TRBJ2-5; D: TRBD2; length: 14; DNA: TGTGCCAGTAGTATAACCGGGACGGGAGGGACCCAGTACTTC; CDR3: CASSITGTGGTQYF
V: TRBV5-6; size: NA; J: TRBJ2-3; D: NA; length: 15; DNA: TGTGCCAGCAGCTTGATCCGGGGGGCTACAGATACGCAGTATTTT; CDR3: CASSLIRGATDTQYF
V: TRBV11-3; size: NA; J: TRBJ1-2; D: NA; length: 16; DNA: TGTGCCAGCAGCCCAGGAGGGACGGCTGCTAACTATGGCTACACCTTC; CDR3: CASSPGGTAANYGYTF
V: TRBV7-2; size: many; J: TRBJ2-7; D: TRBD1; length: 14; DNA: TGTGCCAGCAGCCCAGGGGGACAGGCCTACGAGCAGTACTTC; CDR3: CASSPGGQAYEQYF
V: TRBV20-1; size: few; J: TRBJ1-1; D: NA; length: 13; DNA: TGCAGTGCCGAGAGTGGGGGGAACACTGAAGCTTTCTTT; CDR3: CSAESGGNTEAFF
V: TRBV18; size: NA; J: TRBJ2-7; D: TRBD1; length: 14; DNA: TGTGCCAGCTCACCCTCCAGGGGGCCCTACGAGCAGTACTTC; CDR3: CASSPSRGPYEQYF
V: TRBV24-1; size: NA; J: TRBJ2-7; D: TRBD2; length: 15; DNA: TGTGCCGCCTTCTTAAGTGGGAGGGCGCTAGGGGAGCAGTACTTC; CDR3: CAAFLSGRALGEQYF
V: TRBV11-3; size: few; J: TRBJ2-7; D: NA; length: 15; DNA: TGTGCCAGCAGCTTACGGGCAGGGTCTCGCAACGAGCAGTACTTC; CDR3: CASSLRAGSRNEQYF
V: TRBV11-3; size: many; J: TRBJ1-1; D: NA; length: 14; DNA: TGTGCCAGCAGCGGACAGCGAAGGCACACTGAAGCTTTCTTT; CDR3: CASSGQRRHTEAFF
V: TRBV11-2; size: many; J: TRBJ2-7; D: TRBD1; length: 15; DNA: TGTGCCAGCAGCTTAGCCTACAGGGGTAGATACGAGCAGTACTTC; CDR3: CASSLAYRGRYEQYF
V: TRBV18; size: many; J: TRBJ2-5; D: NA; length: 15; DNA: TGTGCCAGCTCACGTCAACAGGCGTTAGCGGAGACCCAGTACTTC; CDR3: CASSRQQALAETQYF
V: TRBV11-3; size: NA; J: TRBJ2-7; D: TRBD2; length: 16; DNA: TGTGCCAGCAGCTTAGATACTAGCGGGCGGACCTACGAGCAGTACTTC; CDR3: CASSLDTSGRTYEQYF
V: TRBV11-3; size: NA; J: TRBJ2-1; D: NA; length: 15; DNA: TGTGCCAGCAGCTGGGAAGCGGACTCCTACAATGAGCAGTTCTTC; CDR3: CASSWEADSYNEQFF
V: TRBV7-2; size: NA; J: TRBJ2-5; D: NA; length: 15; DNA: TGTGCCAGCAGCTTAGAACTCGGGAGCCCAGAGACCCAGTACTTC; CDR3: CASSLELGSPETQYF
V: TRBV18; size: few; J: TRBJ1-1; D: NA; length: 13; DNA: TGTGCCAGCGGACAAGGGCGAAACACTGAAGCTTTCTTT; CDR3: CASGQGRNTEAFF
V: TRBV7-2; size: many; J: TRBJ1-4; D: NA; length: 13; DNA: TGTGCCAGCAGCTGGGGCTCCGATGAAAAACTGTTTTTT; CDR3: CASSWGSDEKLFF
V: TRBV2; size: many; J: TRBJ1-1; D: NA; length: 12; DNA: TGTGCCAGCAGTGAAAACACCCCATACGCTTTCTTT; CDR3: CASSENTPYAFF
V: TRBV9; size: many; J: TRBJ2-1; D: NA; length: 13; DNA: TGTGCCAGCAGCCCCCCTCGTCCTAATGAGCAGTTCTTC; CDR3: CASSPPRPNEQFF
V: TRBV4-1; size: NA; J: TRBJ2-7; D: TRBD2; length: 15; DNA: TGCGCCAGCAGCCCGGGACTAGCTTTCTCCTACGAGCAGTACTTC; CDR3: CASSPGLAFSYEQYF
V: TRBV24-1; size: NA; J: TRBJ2-5; D: TRBD1; length: 15; DNA: TGTGCCACCAGTGATCCCAGGGGGCTCGGGGAGACCCAGTACTTC; CDR3: CATSDPRGLGETQYF
V: TRBV6-6; size: few; J: TRBJ1-1; D: NA; length: 13; DNA: TGTGCCAGCAAAACACTGGCGAACACTGAAGCTTTCTTT; CDR3: CASKTLANTEAFF
V: TRBV11-3; size: many; J: TRBJ1-1; D: NA; length: 15; DNA: TGTGCCAGCAGCTTAGGCGTGTGGATGAACACTGAAGCTTTCTTT; CDR3: CASSLGVWMNTEAFF
V: TRBV2; size: NA; J: TRBJ2-5; D: NA; length: 16; DNA: TGTGCCAGCAGGAGATTCCGACAGGAAGAATCAGAGACCCAGTACTTC; CDR3: CASRRFRQEESETQYF
V: TRBV7-3; size: NA; J: TRBJ2-1; D: NA; length: 18; DNA: TGTGCCAGCAGCCACGGTCTGGGGAAGGGGAGCTCCTACAATGAGCAGTTCTTC; CDR3: CASSHGLGKGSSYNEQFF
V: TRBV12-5; size: many; J: TRBJ2-1; D: NA; length: 16; DNA: TGTGCTAGTGGTTTGGTCACCGCGTCGGGGTATAATGAGCAGTTCTTC; CDR3: CASGLVTASGYNEQFF